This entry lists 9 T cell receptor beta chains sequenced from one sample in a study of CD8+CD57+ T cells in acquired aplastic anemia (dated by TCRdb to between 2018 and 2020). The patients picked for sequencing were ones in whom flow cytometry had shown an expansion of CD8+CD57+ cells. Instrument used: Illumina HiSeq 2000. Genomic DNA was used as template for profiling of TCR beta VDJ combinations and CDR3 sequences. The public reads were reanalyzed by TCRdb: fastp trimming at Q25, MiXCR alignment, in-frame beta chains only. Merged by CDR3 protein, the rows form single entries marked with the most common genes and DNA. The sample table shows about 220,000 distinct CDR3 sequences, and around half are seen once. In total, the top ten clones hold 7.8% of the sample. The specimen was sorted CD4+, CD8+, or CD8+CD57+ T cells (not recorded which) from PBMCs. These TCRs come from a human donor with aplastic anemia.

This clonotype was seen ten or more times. The DNA for the CDR3 is TGTGCCAGCAGTGAGGGACAGGGGGTTGACGAGCAGTACTTC. Its translation: CASSEGQGVDEQYF. V usage is TRBV2 and J usage is TRBJ2-7, with TRBD1 identical over 11 bases. J lost 5 bases, V lost 3 bases, and 3 bases had no gene match. The CDR3 extends over 14 amino acids. The germline gives CDR1 SNHLY, CDR2 FYNNEI.

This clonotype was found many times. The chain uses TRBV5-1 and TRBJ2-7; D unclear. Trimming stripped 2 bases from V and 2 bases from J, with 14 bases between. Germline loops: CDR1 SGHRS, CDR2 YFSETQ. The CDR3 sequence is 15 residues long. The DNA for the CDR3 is TGCGCCAGCAGCTTTGGGCTCCAAGAACCCTACGAGCAGTACTTC. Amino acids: CASSFGLQEPYEQYF.

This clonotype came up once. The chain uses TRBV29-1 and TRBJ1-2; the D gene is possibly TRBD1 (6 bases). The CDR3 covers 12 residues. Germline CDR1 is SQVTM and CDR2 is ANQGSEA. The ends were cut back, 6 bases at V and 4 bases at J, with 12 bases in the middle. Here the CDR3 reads CSVYRDGYGYTF. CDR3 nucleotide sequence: TGCAGCGTCTACAGGGACGGCTATGGCTACACCTTC.

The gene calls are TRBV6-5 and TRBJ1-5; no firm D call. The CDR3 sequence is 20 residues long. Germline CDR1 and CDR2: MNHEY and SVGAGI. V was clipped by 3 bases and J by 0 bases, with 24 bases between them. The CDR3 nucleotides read TGTGCCAGCAGTTATTCCAAATCGGCGAGACAAGCATATAGCAATCAGCCCCAGCATTTT. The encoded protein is CASSYSKSARQAYSNQPQHF.

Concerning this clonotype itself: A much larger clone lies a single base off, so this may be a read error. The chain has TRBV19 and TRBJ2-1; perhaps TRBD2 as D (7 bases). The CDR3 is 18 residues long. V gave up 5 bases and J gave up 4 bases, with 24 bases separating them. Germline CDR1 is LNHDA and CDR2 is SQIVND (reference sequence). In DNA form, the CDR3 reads TGTGCCAGTAGTCGGGGGGATTCGTGGGGGGCCATGTACAATGAGCAGTTCTTC. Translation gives CASSRGDSWGAMYNEQFF.

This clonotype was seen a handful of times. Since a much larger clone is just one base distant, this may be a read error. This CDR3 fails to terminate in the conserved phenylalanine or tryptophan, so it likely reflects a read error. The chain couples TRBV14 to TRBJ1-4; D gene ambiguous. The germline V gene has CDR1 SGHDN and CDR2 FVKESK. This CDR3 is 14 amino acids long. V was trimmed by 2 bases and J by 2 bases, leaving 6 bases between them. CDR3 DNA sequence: TGTGCCAGCAGCCAATGGGTCACTAATGAAAAACTGTTTCTT. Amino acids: CASSQWVTNEKLFL.

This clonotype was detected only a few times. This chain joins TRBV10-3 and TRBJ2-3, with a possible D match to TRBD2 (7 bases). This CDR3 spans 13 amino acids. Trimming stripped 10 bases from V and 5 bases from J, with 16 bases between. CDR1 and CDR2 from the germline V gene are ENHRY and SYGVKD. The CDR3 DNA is TGTGCCAGCAGCGGGACATCGATAGATACGCAGTATTTT. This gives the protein CASSGTSIDTQYF.

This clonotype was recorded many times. This CDR3 reads CASSRDQNWNTEAFF. The CDR3 DNA is TGTGCCAGCAGCAGAGACCAAAACTGGAACACTGAAGCTTTCTTT. The chain recombines TRBV9 with TRBJ1-1; D is unresolved. Germline values: CDR1 SGDLS, CDR2 YYNGEE. Trimming took off 4 bases at V and 1 base at J, with 14 bases between the two ends. The CDR3 is made up of 15 amino acids.

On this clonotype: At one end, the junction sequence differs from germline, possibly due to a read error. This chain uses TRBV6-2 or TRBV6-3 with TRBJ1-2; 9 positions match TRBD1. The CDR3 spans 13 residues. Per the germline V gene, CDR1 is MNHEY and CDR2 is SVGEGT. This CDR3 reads CASNYGTGNGYTF. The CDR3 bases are TGTGCCAGCAATTACGGGACAGGGAATGGCTACACCTTC.